Shown below are 5 T cell receptor beta chains from a single sample sequenced in a study of regulatory T cells in long-lasting Graves disease. CDR3-region Arm-PCR and iRepertoire HTBI primers produced the TCR beta libraries. Each CDR3 protein is one row after TCRdb ran MiXCR on the multiplex PCR reads. This repertoire shows a few hundred thousand distinct CDR3 sequences, roughly 17% found once; its top ten account for 20% to 25%. The time point here: newly diagnosed GD, antithyroid drugs for less than 3 months. The authors made the TCR library using RNA they extracted from PBMCs. This sample also appeared in a second study, on T cells in Graves' hyperthyroidism and ophthalmopathy.

The specimen comprised peripheral blood mononuclear cells (PBMCs), sampled at new diagnosis, from a patient treated with antithyroid drugs. The receptors were sampled from a woman aged 18-35 years with Graves disease.

Points on this clonotype: This may come from a read error, since a much larger clone is one base off. The genes are TRBV2 and TRBJ2-1; tentatively, D is TRBD2 (6 bases). The J call could be wrong; TRBJ2-5 is a better fit for the DNA end. This CDR3 is built from 12 residues. In germline, CDR1 is SNHLY, CDR2 FYNNEI. CDR3 bases: TGTGTCAGCAGTTGGAGCGGGGAGACCCAGTACTTC. Translation: CVSSWSGETQYF.

This clonotype was counted ten times or more. The chain has TRBV3-1 and TRBJ1-1, with a possible D match to TRBD1 (5 bases). Germline V CDR1 and CDR2: LGHDT, YNNKEL (reference sequence). The CDR3 is made up of 12 amino acids. V was pared by 3 bases and J by 5 bases, with 7 bases between. The CDR3 DNA sequence: TGTGCCAGCAGCCAGGGGGGGACTGAAGCTTTCTTT. It encodes CASSQGGTEAFF.

Worth noting for this clonotype: Possible read error: a much larger clone is one base away. V usage is TRBV2 and J usage is TRBJ2-1, with 14 bases that match TRBD2. The V segment lost 4 bases and the J segment 6 bases; nucleotides outside the gene matches: 2. The CDR3 loop spans 15 amino acids. Germline CDR1 SNHLY, CDR2 FYNNEI. The CDR3 region is CASSVTSGRANEQFF. The CDR3 coding sequence is TGTGCCAGCAGTGTGACTAGCGGGAGGGCCAATGAGCAGTTCTTC.

There are many counts of this clonotype. V gene TRBV7-9 combines with J gene TRBJ2-7; 9 nucleotides match TRBD2. The CDR3 extends over 16 amino acids. Germline values: CDR1 SEHNR, CDR2 FQNEAQ (reference sequence). Trimming took 2 bases from V and 4 from J; bases not matched to a gene: 9. For the CDR3, the DNA is TGTGCCAGCAGCTTATTTGATAGCGGGAGAACGTACGAGCAGTACTTC. It is translated as CASSLFDSGRTYEQYF.

The table lists this clonotype with many counts. Compared with germline, one end of the junction differs, possibly owing to a read error. This sequence joins TRBV30 and TRBJ2-7, with TRBD2 as a possible D gene (6 bases). The germline V gene encodes CDR1 GTSNPN and CDR2 SVGIG (reference sequence). CDR3 length: 11 residues. This chain's CDR3 is CTWRREREQYF. The CDR3, as DNA: TGTACCTGGAGACGGGAGCGGGAGCAGTACTTC. The full variable domain, completed using reference TRBV30 and TRBJ2-7, is SQTIHQWPATLVQPVGSPLSLECTVEGTSNPNLYWYRQAAGRGLQLLFYSVGIGQISSEVPQNLSASRPQDRQFILSSKKLLLSDSGFYLCTWRREREQYFGPGTRLTVT.